The sequence of this T cell receptor (beta chain) was determined in a study of CD8 T cells in ankylosing spondylitis. Notes on the study in general: In peripheral blood, disease-linked CD8+ clones occurred at relatively low frequencies. A motif of under ten highly homologous TCR beta variants was seen as apparently characteristic of ankylosing spondylitis blood. Clones tied to disease were said to be significantly enriched in matched ankylosing spondylitis synovial fluid. Some motif variants were previously reported in reactive arthritis synovial fluid and blood.

This clonotype showed up many times. What it recognizes is unknown. The CDR3 extends over 17 amino acids. V was clipped by 5 bases and J by 0 bases, with 17 bases between them. Germline CDR1 reads DFQATT; CDR2 reads SNEGSKA (reference sequence). Construction of TCR beta libraries was performed using quantitative 5'-RACE with molecular barcodes. TCRdb reprocessed the 5' RACE reads with MiXCR, giving one entry per CDR3 protein. Of 450,000 to 550,000 distinct CDR3 sequences listed, roughly 5% are singletons. Sequenced sample: blood, either unsorted or a sorted T cell fraction (not recorded which). The sequence derives from a male donor with ankylosing spondylitis. The V call is TRBV20-1, the J call TRBJ1-6; D is ambiguous. CDR3 residues: CSARPLDESSYNSPLHF. CDR3 bases: TGCAGTGCTCGTCCTTTGGACGAGAGCTCCTATAATTCACCCCTCCACTTT.